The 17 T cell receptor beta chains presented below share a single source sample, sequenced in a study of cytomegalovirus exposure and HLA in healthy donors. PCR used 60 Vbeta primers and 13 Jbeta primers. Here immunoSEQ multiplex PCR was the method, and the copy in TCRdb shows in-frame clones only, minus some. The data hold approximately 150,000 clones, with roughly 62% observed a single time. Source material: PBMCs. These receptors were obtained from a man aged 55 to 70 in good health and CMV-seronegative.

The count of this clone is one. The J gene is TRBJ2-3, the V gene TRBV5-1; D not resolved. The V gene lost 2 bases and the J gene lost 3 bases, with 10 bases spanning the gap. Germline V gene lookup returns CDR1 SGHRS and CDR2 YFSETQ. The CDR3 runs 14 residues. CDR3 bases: TGCGCCAGCAGCTTAACCCGAGGAACAGATACGCAGTATTTT. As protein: CASSLTRGTDTQYF.

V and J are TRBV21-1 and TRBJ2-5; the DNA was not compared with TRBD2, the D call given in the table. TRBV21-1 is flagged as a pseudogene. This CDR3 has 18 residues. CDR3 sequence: CASSMVAGENLGQETQYF. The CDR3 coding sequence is TGTGCCAGCAGCATGGTAGCGGGAGAAAATTTAGGGCAAGAGACCCAGTACTTC.

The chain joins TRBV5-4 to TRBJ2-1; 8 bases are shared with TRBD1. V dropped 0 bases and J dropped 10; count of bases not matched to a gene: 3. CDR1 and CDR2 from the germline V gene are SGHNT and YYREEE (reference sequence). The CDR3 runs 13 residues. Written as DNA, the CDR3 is TGTGCCAGCAGCTTGGGGGACAGGTCCGAGCAGTTCTTC. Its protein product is CASSLGDRSEQFF.

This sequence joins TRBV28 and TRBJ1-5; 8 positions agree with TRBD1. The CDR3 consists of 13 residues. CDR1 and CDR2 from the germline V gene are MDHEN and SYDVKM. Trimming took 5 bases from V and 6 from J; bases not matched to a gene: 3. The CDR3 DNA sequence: TGTGCCAGCAGTACAGGGGGTGTTCAGCCCCAGCATTTT. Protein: CASSTGGVQPQHF.

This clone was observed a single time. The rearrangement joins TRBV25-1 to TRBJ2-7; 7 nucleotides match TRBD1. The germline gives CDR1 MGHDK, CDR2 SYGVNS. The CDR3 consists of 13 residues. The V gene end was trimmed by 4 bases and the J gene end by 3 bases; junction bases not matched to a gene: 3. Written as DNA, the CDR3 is TGTGCCAGCAGTGTCCGGGACAGCTACGAGCAGTACTTC. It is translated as CASSVRDSYEQYF.

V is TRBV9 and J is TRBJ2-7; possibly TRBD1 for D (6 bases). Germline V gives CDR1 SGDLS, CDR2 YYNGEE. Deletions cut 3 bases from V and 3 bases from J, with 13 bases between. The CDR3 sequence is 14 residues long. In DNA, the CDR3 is TGTGCCAGCAGCGATTATACAGGGTACTACGAGCAGTACTTC. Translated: CASSDYTGYYEQYF.

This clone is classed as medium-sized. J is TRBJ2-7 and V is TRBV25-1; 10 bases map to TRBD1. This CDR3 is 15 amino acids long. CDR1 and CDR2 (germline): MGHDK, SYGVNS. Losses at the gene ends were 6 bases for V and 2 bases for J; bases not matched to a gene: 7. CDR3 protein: CASRPGTGVPYEQYF. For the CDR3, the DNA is TGTGCCAGCAGACCCGGGACAGGGGTTCCCTACGAGCAGTACTTC.

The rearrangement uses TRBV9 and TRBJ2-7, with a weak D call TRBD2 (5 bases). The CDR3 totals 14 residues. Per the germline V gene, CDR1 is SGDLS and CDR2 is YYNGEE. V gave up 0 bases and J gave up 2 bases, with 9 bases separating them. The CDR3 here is CASSVEAATYEQYF. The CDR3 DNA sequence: TGTGCCAGCAGCGTAGAAGCGGCAACCTACGAGCAGTACTTC.

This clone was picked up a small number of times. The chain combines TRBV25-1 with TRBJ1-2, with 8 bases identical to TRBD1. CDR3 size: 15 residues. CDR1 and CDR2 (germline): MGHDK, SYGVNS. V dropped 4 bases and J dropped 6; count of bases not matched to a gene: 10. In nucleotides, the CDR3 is TGTGCCAGCAGTGGAGGACAGGGCGAGAGGCATGGCTACACCTTC. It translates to CASSGGQGERHGYTF.

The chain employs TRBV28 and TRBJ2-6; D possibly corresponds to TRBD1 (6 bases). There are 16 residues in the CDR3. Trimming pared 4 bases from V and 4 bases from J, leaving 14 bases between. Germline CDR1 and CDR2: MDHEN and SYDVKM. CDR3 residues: CASSYQGTGGANVLTF. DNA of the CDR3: TGTGCCAGCAGTTACCAGGGGACGGGAGGGGCCAACGTCCTGACTTTC.

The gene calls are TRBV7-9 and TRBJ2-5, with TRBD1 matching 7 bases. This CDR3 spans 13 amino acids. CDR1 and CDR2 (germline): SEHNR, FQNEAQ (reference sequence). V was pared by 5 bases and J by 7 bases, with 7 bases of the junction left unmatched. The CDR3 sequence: CASSMTGSGTQYF. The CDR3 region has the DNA TGTGCCAGCAGCATGACAGGGTCCGGGACCCAGTACTTC.

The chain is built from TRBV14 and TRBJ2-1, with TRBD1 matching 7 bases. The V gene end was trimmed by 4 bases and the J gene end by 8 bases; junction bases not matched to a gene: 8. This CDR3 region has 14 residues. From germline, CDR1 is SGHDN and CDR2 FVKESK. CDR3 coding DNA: TGTGCCAGCAGCCTAAGACAAGGGGGCGATGAGCAGTTCTTC. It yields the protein CASSLRQGGDEQFF.

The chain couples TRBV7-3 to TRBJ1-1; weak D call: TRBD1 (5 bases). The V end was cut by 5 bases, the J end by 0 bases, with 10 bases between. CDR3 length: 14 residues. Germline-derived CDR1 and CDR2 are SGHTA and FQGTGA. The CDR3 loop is CASSLTDMNTEAFF. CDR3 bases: TGTGCCAGCAGCCTGACAGATATGAACACTGAAGCTTTCTTT.

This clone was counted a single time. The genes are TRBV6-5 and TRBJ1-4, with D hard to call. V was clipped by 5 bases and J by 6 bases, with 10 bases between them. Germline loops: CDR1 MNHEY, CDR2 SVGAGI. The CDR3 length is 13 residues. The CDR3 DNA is TGTGCCAGCAGTCCTAAACTGGATGAAAAACTGTTTTTT. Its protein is CASSPKLDEKLFF.

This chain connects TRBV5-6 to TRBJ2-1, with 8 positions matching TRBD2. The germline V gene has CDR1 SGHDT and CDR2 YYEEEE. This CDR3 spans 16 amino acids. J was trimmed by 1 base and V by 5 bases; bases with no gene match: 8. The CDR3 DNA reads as TGTGCCAGCAGGTCGGGGGGGCTTTTTTCCTACAATGAGCAGTTCTTC. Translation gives CASRSGGLFSYNEQFF.

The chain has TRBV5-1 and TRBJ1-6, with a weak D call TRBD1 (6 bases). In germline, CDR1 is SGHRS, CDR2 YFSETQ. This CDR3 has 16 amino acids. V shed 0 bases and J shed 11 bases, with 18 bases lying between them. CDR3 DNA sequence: TGCGCCAGCAGCTTGGCAGGGGCGGATCGAGGGCCACCCCTCCACTTT. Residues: CASSLAGADRGPPLHF. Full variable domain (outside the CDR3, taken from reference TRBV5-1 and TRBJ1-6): KAGVTQTPRYLIKTRGQQVTLSCSPISGHRSVSWYQQTPGQGLQFLFEYFSETQRNKGNFPGRFSGRQFSNSRSEMNVSTLELGDSALYLCASSLAGADRGPPLHFGNGTRLTVT.

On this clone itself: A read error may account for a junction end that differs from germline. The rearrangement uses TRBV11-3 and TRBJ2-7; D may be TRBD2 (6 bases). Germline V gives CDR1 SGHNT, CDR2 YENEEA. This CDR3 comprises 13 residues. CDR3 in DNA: TGTGCCAGCAGCTTAGATCGTCAGGGACTCGCGGTTTTC. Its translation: CASSLDRQGLAVF. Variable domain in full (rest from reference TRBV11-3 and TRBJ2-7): EAGVVQSPRYKIIEKKQPVAFWCNPISGHNTLYWYLQNLGQGPELLIRYENEEAVDDSQLPKDRFSAERLKGVDSTLKIQPAELGDSAVYLCASSLDRQGLAVFGPGTRLTVT.